These 4 T cell receptor beta chains originate from one sample sequenced in a study of blood T cell repertoires in COVID-19. The table came from immunoSEQ multiplex PCR; TCRdb's copy has only in-frame clones and leaves some out. The sample shows about 370,000 clones, roughly nine tenths of them seen only once. The sequenced sample was PBMCs or T cells enriched from blood (not recorded which). These receptors all stem from a man between 18 and 29 years old who had recovered from COVID-19.

The V call is TRBV3-1 (or the pseudogene TRBV3-2), the J call TRBJ2-5; 10 bases fit TRBD2. This CDR3 comprises 14 residues. Looked up from germline, CDR1 is LGHDT and CDR2 is YNNKEL (reference sequence). The trim removed 5 bases at V and 5 bases at J, leaving 5 bases unmatched. The chain's CDR3 is CASSLLAGLETQYF. For the CDR3, the DNA is TGTGCCAGCAGCTTACTAGCGGGGCTGGAGACCCAGTACTTC.

The gene calls are TRBV9 and TRBJ2-2; the match to TRBD2 covers 8 bases. Germline trimming cut 4 bases from V and 2 bases from J; bases unmatched to any gene: 10. This CDR3 spans 17 amino acids. Germline V gene data show CDR1 as SGDLS and CDR2 as YYNGEE. CDR3: CASSPREGGRNTGELFF. The CDR3 DNA reads as TGTGCCAGCAGCCCCCGGGAGGGGGGTAGAAACACCGGGGAGCTGTTTTTT. The full variable domain, in which reference TRBV9 and TRBJ2-2 provide the parts outside the CDR3, is DSGVTQTPKHLITATGQRVTLRCSPRSGDLSVYWYQQSLDQGLQFLIQYYNGEERAKGNILERFSAQQFPDLHSELNLSSLELGDSALYFCASSPREGGRNTGELFFGEGSRLTVL.

The gene calls are TRBV3-1 (or the pseudogene TRBV3-2) and TRBJ1-2; possible D gene TRBD1, 5 bases. Trimming took 4 bases from V and 5 from J, leaving 8 bases between them. The germline V gene encodes CDR1 LGHDT and CDR2 YNNKEL (reference sequence). The length of the CDR3 is 12 residues. CDR3 coding DNA: TGTGCCAGCAGCCGACAGCAATATGGCTACACCTTC. Its protein product is CASSRQQYGYTF.

The gene calls are TRBV3-1 (or the pseudogene TRBV3-2) and TRBJ2-1; TRBD2 agrees at 7 bases. The V gene's germline CDR1 is LGHDT and CDR2 YNNKEL (reference sequence). The J segment lost 10 bases and the V segment lost 1 base, leaving 16 bases of the junction unmatched. This CDR3 spans 17 amino acids. The DNA of the CDR3 is TGTGCCAGCAGCCAAGGAAGAGGCGGGAGTGGGCCCCGAGAGCAGTTCTTC. It translates to CASSQGRGGSGPREQFF.